This TCR beta chain was retrieved from a study of blood T cell repertoires in COVID-19. Overall study: Sources were T cells, B-cell-depleted T cells, or PBMCs; the material itself was cDNA or gDNA.

Original processing methods: Scientists estimated how many nucleated cells there were by amplifying reference gene primers. The protocol was immunoSEQ multiplex PCR, while the TCRdb copy is restricted to in-frame clones and leaves out a portion. The V and J calls and clone size were taken over from that table, and D and trimming were inferred from the DNA. The repertoire consists of about 270,000 clones, with approximately 90% occurring once and the leading ten covering roughly 4.3%. Donors were grouped by their self-reported clinical history. The CDR3 spans 13 residues. CDR1 is SNHLY and CDR2 is FYNNEI in the germline V gene. The V end lost 8 bases, the J end lost 7 bases, and 12 bases lay between the germline ends.

Sequencing was carried out using PBMCs or T cells enriched from blood (not recorded which). This TCR derives from a woman aged 25 to 45 with acute COVID-19. V and J are TRBV2 and TRBJ1-6; tentative D call: TRBD1 (5 bases). The CDR3 protein is CASGGGQNSPLHF. Here the CDR3 DNA reads TGTGCCAGCGGTGGCGGACAAAATTCACCCCTCCACTTT.